The rows below give T cell receptor beta chains drawn from one sample of a study of cytomegalovirus exposure and HLA in healthy donors. The data were produced by immunoSEQ multiplex PCR, yet TCRdb's version contains in-frame clones alone and is incomplete. In the table there are 150,000 or so clones, under 85% of which are singletons. The sequenced sample consisted of PBMCs. Receptor source: a man aged 50 to 60 in good health and CMV-seropositive. Both conserved end residues are part of each CDR3. Each record gives: J gene, clone size, V gene, D gene, CDR3 DNA, CDR3 protein. D genes are given only for firm matches. Not every row has a clone size; where given, it reads once, few, many or a size class.

J gene: TRBJ2-7; clone size: .; V gene: TRBV28; D gene: TRBD1; CDR3 DNA: TGTGCCAGCAGACCCCCAGGGGGAACCTACGAGCAGTACTTC; CDR3 protein: CASRPPGGTYEQYF
J gene: TRBJ2-3; clone size: .; V gene: TRBV5-1; D gene: .; CDR3 DNA: TGCGCCAGCAGCTTGGCCGGCAGGGGTAGTGCGCAGTATTTT; CDR3 protein: CASSLAGRGSAQYF
J gene: TRBJ2-1; clone size: .; V gene: TRBV7-8; D gene: TRBD2; CDR3 DNA: TGTGCCAGCAGCTTTAGCGGGAATGAGCAGTTCTTC; CDR3 protein: CASSFSGNEQFF
J gene: TRBJ1-2; clone size: .; V gene: TRBV29-1; D gene: .; CDR3 DNA: TGCAGCGTTCCCTCGGGGTTCGGGGGCTACACCTTC; CDR3 protein: CSVPSGFGGYTF
J gene: TRBJ2-5; clone size: .; V gene: TRBV29-1; D gene: TRBD2; CDR3 DNA: TGCAGCGTTCTGGGGGGGGTAGAGACCCAGTACTTC; CDR3 protein: CSVLGGVETQYF
J gene: TRBJ2-7; clone size: .; V gene: TRBV27; D gene: TRBD1; CDR3 DNA: TGTGCCAGCAGTCGCAGGGGGCCTAGCGAGCAGTACTTC; CDR3 protein: CASSRRGPSEQYF
J gene: TRBJ1-4; clone size: .; V gene: TRBV5-5; D gene: .; CDR3 DNA: TGTGCCAGCAGCTTATTTAGAGATGAAAAACTGTTTTTT; CDR3 protein: CASSLFRDEKLFF
J gene: TRBJ1-2; clone size: .; V gene: TRBV6-5; D gene: .; CDR3 DNA: TGTGCCAGCAGTGTAACAGCTAACTATGGCTACACCTTC; CDR3 protein: CASSVTANYGYTF
J gene: TRBJ1-4; clone size: .; V gene: TRBV7-2; D gene: .; CDR3 DNA: TGTGCCAGCAGCTTAAGTAGAGTTCCCAATGAAAAACTGTTTTTT; CDR3 protein: CASSLSRVPNEKLFF
J gene: TRBJ1-2; clone size: .; V gene: TRBV5-6; D gene: TRBD1; CDR3 DNA: TGTGCCAGCAGCAACACACTGGGACAGCTAAACTATGGCTACACCTTC; CDR3 protein: CASSNTLGQLNYGYTF
J gene: TRBJ1-5; clone size: .; V gene: TRBV5-3; D gene: .; CDR3 DNA: TGTGCCAGAAGCTTGTCACCCGAGGCCCAGCATTTT; CDR3 protein: CARSLSPEAQHF
J gene: TRBJ1-2; clone size: .; V gene: TRBV6-1; D gene: TRBD1; CDR3 DNA: TGTGCCAGCAGTGGGCAGGACAGGGATGGTGGCTACACCTTC; CDR3 protein: CASSGQDRDGGYTF
J gene: TRBJ1-2; clone size: .; V gene: TRBV5-1; D gene: .; CDR3 DNA: TGCGCCAGCAGCTTGCTTTCCCCGGAGGGACATGGCTACACCTTC; CDR3 protein: CASSLLSPEGHGYTF
J gene: TRBJ2-7; clone size: few; V gene: TRBV7-2; D gene: .; CDR3 DNA: TGTGCCAGCAGCTTAAATCCAGGGTTCTCCTACGAGCAGTACTTC; CDR3 protein: CASSLNPGFSYEQYF
J gene: TRBJ2-7; clone size: .; V gene: TRBV18; D gene: .; CDR3 DNA: TGTGCCAGCTCACCAAGAGGGAAGCTCTACGAGCAGTACTTC; CDR3 protein: CASSPRGKLYEQYF
J gene: TRBJ2-7; clone size: .; V gene: TRBV29-1; D gene: .; CDR3 DNA: TGCAGCGTTGAGACAGCTTACGAGCAGTACTTC; CDR3 protein: CSVETAYEQYF
J gene: TRBJ1-6; clone size: .; V gene: TRBV27; D gene: TRBD1; CDR3 DNA: TGTGCCAGCACCAAGCAAAGGGACAGGGGTTCACCCCTCCACTTT; CDR3 protein: CASTKQRDRGSPLHF
J gene: TRBJ1-5; clone size: once; V gene: TRBV28; D gene: TRBD1; CDR3 DNA: TGTGCCAGCAGTTTAACCCTAGGCAGGGGGAGCAATCAGCCCCAGCATTTT; CDR3 protein: CASSLTLGRGSNQPQHF
J gene: TRBJ1-5; clone size: .; V gene: TRBV10-3; D gene: .; CDR3 DNA: TGTGCCATCAGTGGAAAGGGGAACAGCAATCAGCCCCAGCATTTT; CDR3 protein: CAISGKGNSNQPQHF
J gene: TRBJ1-1; clone size: .; V gene: TRBV19; D gene: TRBD1; CDR3 DNA: TGTGCCAGTAATATCGGGGCGACAGGGGTGGCTGAAGCTTTCTTT; CDR3 protein: CASNIGATGVAEAFF
J gene: TRBJ2-7; clone size: .; V gene: TRBV29-1; D gene: .; CDR3 DNA: TGCAGCGCAAAGGGGTTCTCCTACGAGCAGTACTTC; CDR3 protein: CSAKGFSYEQYF
J gene: TRBJ1-4; clone size: once; V gene: TRBV18; D gene: .; CDR3 DNA: TGTGCCAGCTCACCAAATAGGAAAGGAGAACTGTTTTTT; CDR3 protein: CASSPNRKGELFF
J gene: TRBJ2-7; clone size: few; V gene: TRBV5-1; D gene: TRBD1; CDR3 DNA: TGCGCCAGCAGCCCGGGACAGGGCCCCTACGAGCAGTACTTC; CDR3 protein: CASSPGQGPYEQYF
J gene: TRBJ2-1; clone size: .; V gene: TRBV7-9; D gene: TRBD1; CDR3 DNA: TGTGCCAGCAGCCCGGGGACAGGGGATGAGCAGTTCTTC; CDR3 protein: CASSPGTGDEQFF
J gene: TRBJ2-6; clone size: .; V gene: TRBV4-1; D gene: .; CDR3 DNA: TGCGCCAGCAGCAAATCGGGGAACTCTGGGGCCAACGTCCTGACTTTC; CDR3 protein: CASSKSGNSGANVLTF
J gene: TRBJ2-3; clone size: .; V gene: TRBV18; D gene: TRBD1; CDR3 DNA: TGTGCCAGCTCACTCTCAGGGGGCGCAAAAACAGATACGCAGTATTTT; CDR3 protein: CASSLSGGAKTDTQYF
J gene: TRBJ2-3; clone size: .; V gene: TRBV12-5; D gene: .; CDR3 DNA: TGTGCTAGTGCGCGGTCGGCCACCACAGATACGCAGTATTTT; CDR3 protein: CASARSATTDTQYF
J gene: TRBJ2-7; clone size: .; V gene: TRBV15; D gene: .; CDR3 DNA: TGTGCCACCAACCAACGGGGACAACTTAAGCAGTACTTC; CDR3 protein: CATNQRGQLKQYF
J gene: TRBJ1-1; clone size: .; V gene: TRBV27; D gene: .; CDR3 DNA: TGTGCCAGCAGTTTATCCACAGTGGGCACACCCACTGAAGCTTTCTTT; CDR3 protein: CASSLSTVGTPTEAFF
J gene: TRBJ1-2; clone size: .; V gene: TRBV9; D gene: TRBD1; CDR3 DNA: TGTGCCAGCAGCGAATCCGGGACAGGGCTTGGCTACACCTTC; CDR3 protein: CASSESGTGLGYTF
J gene: TRBJ1-1; clone size: .; V gene: TRBV14; D gene: TRBD1; CDR3 DNA: TGTGCCAGCAGCCCCCCGGGACAGATGCGGAACACTGAAGCTTTCTTT; CDR3 protein: CASSPPGQMRNTEAFF
J gene: TRBJ2-7; clone size: .; V gene: TRBV10-3; D gene: TRBD1; CDR3 DNA: TGTGCCATCAGTGAGTCGAGTTTCACAATGGGGACAGGGGGCTTCGACGAGCAGTACTTC; CDR3 protein: CAISESSFTMGTGGFDEQYF
J gene: TRBJ2-1; clone size: .; V gene: TRBV2; D gene: TRBD2; CDR3 DNA: TGTGCCAGCAGCGAGCGGGGTCCCCAGGATGAGCAGTTCTTC; CDR3 protein: CASSERGPQDEQFF
J gene: TRBJ2-2; clone size: .; V gene: TRBV6-5; D gene: TRBD1; CDR3 DNA: TGTGCCAGCAGACCGACAGGGGAGTCCGGGGAGCTGTTTTTT; CDR3 protein: CASRPTGESGELFF
J gene: TRBJ2-7; clone size: .; V gene: TRBV27; D gene: .; CDR3 DNA: TGTGCCAGCAGTTCCGGGGAGTCCTACGAGCAGTACTTC; CDR3 protein: CASSSGESYEQYF
J gene: TRBJ2-7; clone size: .; V gene: TRBV5-1; D gene: .; CDR3 DNA: TGCGCCAGCAGCTTGGGAGTGGAGCCCTACGAGCAGTACTTC; CDR3 protein: CASSLGVEPYEQYF
J gene: TRBJ1-1; clone size: .; V gene: TRBV25-1; D gene: .; CDR3 DNA: TGTGCCGCAGCGGACCTATACTCCGACGAAGCTTTCTTT; CDR3 protein: CAAADLYSDEAFF
J gene: TRBJ2-7; clone size: .; V gene: TRBV5-4; D gene: TRBD2; CDR3 DNA: TGTGCCAGCAGCTTAGCTAACGGGGGGGCATTCGACGAGCAGTACTTC; CDR3 protein: CASSLANGGAFDEQYF
J gene: TRBJ1-3; clone size: once; V gene: TRBV18; D gene: .; CDR3 DNA: TGTGCCAGCTCACCAGTGGTACGAGGATACTCTGGAAACACCATATATTTT; CDR3 protein: CASSPVVRGYSGNTIYF
J gene: TRBJ2-7; clone size: .; V gene: TRBV13; D gene: .; CDR3 DNA: TGTGCCAGCAGCTCGAACCTCGACAGATACGAGCAGTACTTC; CDR3 protein: CASSSNLDRYEQYF
J gene: TRBJ1-5; clone size: .; V gene: TRBV29-1; D gene: .; CDR3 DNA: TGCAGCGTTGCAGGCGACAATCAGCCCCAGCATTTT; CDR3 protein: CSVAGDNQPQHF
J gene: TRBJ1-1; clone size: .; V gene: TRBV6-6; D gene: .; CDR3 DNA: TGTGCCAGCAGTTACTCGAGGGTCGGGAACACTGAAGCTTTCTTT; CDR3 protein: CASSYSRVGNTEAFF
J gene: TRBJ1-5; clone size: .; V gene: TRBV6-1; D gene: .; CDR3 DNA: TGTGCCAGCACACGGCCGGGGGGCCAGCCCCAGCATTTT; CDR3 protein: CASTRPGGQPQHF
J gene: TRBJ2-7; clone size: .; V gene: TRBV28; D gene: TRBD2; CDR3 DNA: TGTGCCAGCAGCCCCGCGCGGGGACTAGGCTACTACGAGCAGTACTTC; CDR3 protein: CASSPARGLGYYEQYF
J gene: TRBJ2-7; clone size: .; V gene: TRBV9; D gene: TRBD1; CDR3 DNA: TGTGCCAGCAGCCCCCTGGGACAGGGGGCTCTCGAGCAGTACTTC; CDR3 protein: CASSPLGQGALEQYF
J gene: TRBJ2-7; clone size: .; V gene: TRBV10-2; D gene: .; CDR3 DNA: TGCGCCAGCAGCCGAAGACAGTCTAGCTCCTACGAGCAGTACTTC; CDR3 protein: CASSRRQSSSYEQYF
J gene: TRBJ2-5; clone size: .; V gene: TRBV29-1; D gene: .; CDR3 DNA: TGCAGCGTTGTACAGCCCCCTGGGGAGACCCAGTACTTC; CDR3 protein: CSVVQPPGETQYF
J gene: TRBJ2-7; clone size: .; V gene: TRBV10-3; D gene: TRBD1; CDR3 DNA: TGTGCCATCAGTGAGAAGGACAGGGCCTCCTACGAGCAGTACTTC; CDR3 protein: CAISEKDRASYEQYF
J gene: TRBJ2-3; clone size: .; V gene: TRBV28; D gene: .; CDR3 DNA: TGTGCCAGCAGTACCAGTACAGATACGCAGTATTTT; CDR3 protein: CASSTSTDTQYF
J gene: TRBJ2-2; clone size: .; V gene: TRBV6-4; D gene: .; CDR3 DNA: TGTGCCAGCAGTGACTCTAGCACCGGGGAGCTGTTTTTT; CDR3 protein: CASSDSSTGELFF
J gene: TRBJ2-2; clone size: .; V gene: TRBV7-6; D gene: .; CDR3 DNA: TGTGCCAGCAGCTTAGGGGGTCTTGGGACTACCGGGGAGCTGTTTTTT; CDR3 protein: CASSLGGLGTTGELFF
J gene: TRBJ1-3; clone size: .; V gene: TRBV27; D gene: TRBD1; CDR3 DNA: TGTGCCAGCCAGAGTACCGGGACAGGGTCTGGAAACACCATATATTTT; CDR3 protein: CASQSTGTGSGNTIYF
J gene: TRBJ1-2; clone size: few; V gene: TRBV7-8; D gene: .; CDR3 DNA: TGTGCCAGCAGCCAGACAGTTAACTATGGCTACACCTTC; CDR3 protein: CASSQTVNYGYTF